Listed here are 5 T cell receptor beta chains from one sample, sequenced in a study of T cell responses to AZD1222 COVID-19 vaccine (dated by TCRdb to the early 2020s). The time point label corresponds to: baseline before first vaccination. Receptor amplification or capture employed the immunoSEQ multiplex PCR assay. TCRdb stores this immuneACCESS table with in-frame sequences only. Part of the clones is absent; in the studies checked, under half of the shortfall reflects unresolved V genes, and no reason is known for the rest. The sample includes roughly 85,000 clones, with less than 90% observed a single time. Roughly 7.7% of the sample is in the top ten clones. This material consisted of peripheral blood, taken on day 0 of AZD1222 vaccination. Every receptor here comes from an adult in good health.

The CDR3 here is CASSLATGLGDTQYF. CDR3 nucleotide sequence: TGTGCCAGCAGCTTAGCAACTGGGCTGGGAGATACGCAGTATTTT. The chain combines TRBV7-6 with TRBJ2-3; D is uncertain. This CDR3 contains 15 residues. Trimming removed 0 bases at V and 5 bases at J, with 12 bases between. Germline-derived CDR1 and CDR2 are SGHVS and FNYEAQ. The full variable domain, its missing parts supplied by reference TRBV7-6 and TRBJ2-3, is GAGVSQSPRYKVTKRGQDVALRCDPISGHVSLYWYRQALGQGPEFLTYFNYEAQQDKSGLPNDRFSAERPEGSISTLTIQRTEQRDSAMYRCASSLATGLGDTQYFGPGTRLTVL.

The rearrangement links TRBV5-1 to TRBJ1-5; D unclear. Germline loops: CDR1 SGHRS, CDR2 YFSETQ. The CDR3 covers 15 residues. Deletions cut 1 base from V and 0 bases from J, with 8 bases between. The CDR3: CASSLTGNSNQPQHF. The CDR3 nucleotides are TGCGCCAGCAGCTTGACGGGGAATAGCAATCAGCCCCAGCATTTT.

The chain recombines TRBV6-5 with TRBJ2-7; TRBD2 might be the D (5 bases). The CDR3 has 14 residues. Germline assignment: CDR1 MNHEY and CDR2 SVGAGI. V dropped 6 bases and J dropped 4 bases, with 16 bases sitting between them. CDR3 protein: CASRVEGWSYEQYF. The CDR3 DNA is TGTGCCAGCAGAGTAGAGGGCTGGTCATACGAGCAGTACTTC.

The chain is built from TRBV3-1 (or the pseudogene TRBV3-2) and TRBJ1-6; D is ambiguous. Trimming cost V 5 bases and J 6 bases, with 11 bases left between them. CDR3 length: 14 amino acids. Looked up from germline, CDR1 is LGHDT and CDR2 is YNNKEL (reference sequence). The CDR3 region has the DNA TGTGCCAGCAGCTTCACAGAGGGTAATTCACCCCTCCACTTT. Translating it yields CASSFTEGNSPLHF.

The V call is TRBV2, the J call TRBJ1-6, with D possibly being TRBD1 (5 bases). The germline gives CDR1 SNHLY, CDR2 FYNNEI. V dropped 7 bases and J dropped 8 bases, with 15 bases sitting between them. The CDR3 length is 14 residues. The CDR3 DNA follows: TGTGCCAGCACCCGGGGAGTGGGGGATTCACCCCTCCACTTT. Encoded protein: CASTRGVGDSPLHF.